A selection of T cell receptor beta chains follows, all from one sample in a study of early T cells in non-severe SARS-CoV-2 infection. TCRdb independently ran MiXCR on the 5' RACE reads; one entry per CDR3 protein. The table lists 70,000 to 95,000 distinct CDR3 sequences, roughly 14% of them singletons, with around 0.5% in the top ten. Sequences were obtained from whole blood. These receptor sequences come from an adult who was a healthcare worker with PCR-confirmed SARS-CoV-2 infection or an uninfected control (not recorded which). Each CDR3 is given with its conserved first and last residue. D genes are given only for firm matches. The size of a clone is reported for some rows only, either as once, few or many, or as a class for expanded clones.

TGTGCCAGCAGTCCGAGACTAGCGGGGGGCCGAGATGAGCAGTTCTTC	CASSPRLAGGRDEQFF	TRBJ2-1	TRBV14	many	TRBD2
TGTGCCAGCAGTTCGGGACAGATGCCACTATCACCCCTCCACTTT	CASSSGQMPLSPLHF	TRBJ1-6	TRBV6-5	-	TRBD1
TGTGCCAGCAGCTTAGGAGGAGGCCAGACCCAGTACTTC	CASSLGGGQTQYF	TRBJ2-5	TRBV11-1	few	-
TGTGCCAGCAGCCAAGACGATAGGGGGGGAGCATACAATGAGCAGTTCTTC	CASSQDDRGGAYNEQFF	TRBJ2-1	TRBV3-1	-	-
TGTGCCAGTAGTACAGGACAGGGCGGGAATACAGATACGCAGTATTTT	CASSTGQGGNTDTQYF	TRBJ2-3	TRBV19	few	TRBD1
TGTGCCAGCACCAAAGGGACAGACTATGGCTACACCTTC	CASTKGTDYGYTF	TRBJ1-2	TRBV12-3/TRBV12-4	few	TRBD1
TGCAGTGCTAGAGGACAGGGGGACACTGAAGCTTTCTTT	CSARGQGDTEAFF	TRBJ1-1	TRBV20-1	few	TRBD1
TGCAGCGTATACGGCGGCGGGGAGCTGTTTTTT	CSVYGGGELFF	TRBJ2-2	TRBV29-1	few	-
TGTGCCAGCAGCGCCCTGTACTCCTACAATGAGCAGTTCTTC	CASSALYSYNEQFF	TRBJ2-1	TRBV11-2	-	-
TGTGCCAGCAGCTTAAGTCAGGGAGGAAACACCATATATTTT	CASSLSQGGNTIYF	TRBJ1-3	TRBV7-8	few	-
TGTGCCAGCGGTAGACAGCGAGCTTTCTTT	CASGRQRAFF	TRBJ1-1	TRBV28	many	-
TGTGCCACCAGCAGAGGGGAAACAGGTTTAGCCAAAAACATTCAGTACTTC	CATSRGETGLAKNIQYF	TRBJ2-4	TRBV15	-	-
TGCAGCGCCTCGGGGCCCCGCGGGACCGGGGAGCTGTTTTTT	CSASGPRGTGELFF	TRBJ2-2	TRBV29-1	few	-
TGCAGCGTTGAAGCAGGGGGCGCGACTGAAGCTTTCTTT	CSVEAGGATEAFF	TRBJ1-1	TRBV29-1	few	TRBD1
TGTGCCAGCAGTAGCGGGGGAGACAATGAGCAGTTCTTC	CASSSGGDNEQFF	TRBJ2-1	TRBV2	-	TRBD2
TGTGCCAGCAGCACCCGGGACAGTCACTACAATGAGCAGTTCTTC	CASSTRDSHYNEQFF	TRBJ2-1	TRBV14	-	TRBD1
TGTGCCAGCAGCGTAGGTGGGGGCCAATCCTACAATGAGCAGTTCTTC	CASSVGGGQSYNEQFF	TRBJ2-1	TRBV9	-	-
TGTGCCAGCAGTGAAGGGAAGCCCCTCTCTGGAAACACCATATATTTT	CASSEGKPLSGNTIYF	TRBJ1-3	TRBV6-1	few	-
TGTGCCAGCAGCCAAGGGGCAATTGGTGAGCAGTTCTTC	CASSQGAIGEQFF	TRBJ2-1	TRBV3-1	-	-
TGTGCCAGCAGCTTGTATGGGGGCCCAAATTCACCCCTCCACTTT	CASSLYGGPNSPLHF	TRBJ1-6	TRBV5-6	few	-
TGCGCCAGCAGCCCAGGCCACGACTATGGCTACACCTTC	CASSPGHDYGYTF	TRBJ1-2	TRBV10-1	many	-
TGTGCCAGCTCACTCGCTCCTTTACAGGCTGAAGCTTTCTTT	CASSLAPLQAEAFF	TRBJ1-1	TRBV18	many	-
TGTGCCAGCAGCCAATCGGACTCCTACAATGAGCAGTTCTTC	CASSQSDSYNEQFF	TRBJ2-1	TRBV3-1	few	-
TGCAGCGCCCGCGGGGCCGGCACAGATACGCAGTATTTT	CSARGAGTDTQYF	TRBJ2-3	TRBV29-1	few	-
TGTGCCAGCAGCTTGAGTAGATATGGCTACACCTTC	CASSLSRYGYTF	TRBJ1-2	TRBV5-4	-	-
TGTGCCAGCAATATCGAACGGGCGAACACCGGGGAGCTGTTTTTT	CASNIERANTGELFF	TRBJ2-2	TRBV6-1	-	-
TGTGCCAGCCATCCTGGGGGAGCTACCTCCTACAATGAGCAGTTCTTC	CASHPGGATSYNEQFF	TRBJ2-1	TRBV5-5	many	-
TGTGCCAGCAGCCAGGTTTTAGGAAACACCATATATTTT	CASSQVLGNTIYF	TRBJ1-3	TRBV4-2	-	-
TGTGCCAGCAGTACGACAGGGGGGAATTCGAACACCGGGGAGCTGTTTTTT	CASSTTGGNSNTGELFF	TRBJ2-2	TRBV6-6	-	TRBD1
TGTGCCAGCAGTGAATACAGTGTCGAAGAGACCCAGTACTTC	CASSEYSVEETQYF	TRBJ2-5	TRBV6-1	many	-
TGTGCCAGCAGCAACCATAGACCAGCCAAAAACATTCAGTACTTC	CASSNHRPAKNIQYF	TRBJ2-4	TRBV12-3/TRBV12-4	many	-
TGTGCCAGCAGTCCAAGGAGACAGGGGGCCCCGAACACTGAAGCTTTCTTT	CASSPRRQGAPNTEAFF	TRBJ1-1	TRBV11-2	many	TRBD1
TGTGCCACCAGTGGGATCCGGGGGAACAATGAGCAGTTCTTC	CATSGIRGNNEQFF	TRBJ2-1	TRBV24-1	many	-
TGCAGTGCTAGAGGTCCAAATCAGGAGACCCAGTACTTC	CSARGPNQETQYF	TRBJ2-5	TRBV20-1	-	-
TGTGCCAGCGAGGGGAACACTGAAGCTTTCTTT	CASEGNTEAFF	TRBJ1-1	TRBV6-1	-	-
TGTGCCTGGAGTGTACACCGTCGGACGGCTAAATTTAGCACAGATACGCAGTATTTT	CAWSVHRRTAKFSTDTQYF	TRBJ2-3	TRBV30	few	-
TGCAGTGCCCAGAGACAGGGAACCCGGGCCGGGGAGCTGTTTTTT	CSAQRQGTRAGELFF	TRBJ2-2	TRBV20-1	few	TRBD1
TGCAGCGCATTCGTACCGCATCAGGGGGAAGGGGATGGCTACACCTTC	CSAFVPHQGEGDGYTF	TRBJ1-2	TRBV29-1	-	TRBD1
TGTGCCAGCTCACCACTCAGGGAAGGAAAGACCCAGTACTTC	CASSPLREGKTQYF	TRBJ2-5	TRBV18	-	-
TGTGCCAGCAGACCAGCGGGGGTTCAAGGCAATGAGCAGTTCTTC	CASRPAGVQGNEQFF	TRBJ2-1	TRBV12-3/TRBV12-4	-	TRBD2
TGTGCCAGTAGTTCCGGCCCCGGGGCAGATACGCAGTATTTT	CASSSGPGADTQYF	TRBJ2-3	TRBV19	-	-
TGCGCCAGCAGCCAAGAAGGAAGGGGCCGGCACTATGGCTACACCTTC	CASSQEGRGRHYGYTF	TRBJ1-2	TRBV4-1	many	-
TGCGCCAGCAGCTCGGGGACTAGTGTTATAAAGGCAGATACGCAGTATTTT	CASSSGTSVIKADTQYF	TRBJ2-3	TRBV5-1	-	TRBD2
TGCAGCGTTCGGGGGACAGCAGATACGCAGTATTTT	CSVRGTADTQYF	TRBJ2-3	TRBV29-1	few	-
TGCGCCAGCAGCGCATCCGGGACAGCAACTAATGAAAAACTGTTTTTT	CASSASGTATNEKLFF	TRBJ1-4	TRBV5-1	-	TRBD1